A selection of T cell receptor beta chains follows, all from one sample in a study of CD8 T cells in ankylosing spondylitis. TCRdb itself ran the 5' RACE reads through MiXCR, one entry per CDR3 protein. Of 15,000 to 20,000 distinct CDR3 sequences listed, over 7% are singletons. The source material was blood. These receptors originate from a male donor with ankylosing spondylitis or in good health (not recorded which). The CDR3 runs from the conserved cysteine through the conserved F or W. A D gene is named only where the DNA matches it firmly. Clone size is given for some rows only: seen once, a few or many times, or a class if the clone is expanded.

v_call: TRBV5-1; d_call: -; j_call: TRBJ1-2; cdr3_length: 13; clone_size: many; cdr3_aa: CASSLKHPYGYTF; cdr3_nt: TGCGCCAGCAGCTTGAAACATCCCTATGGCTACACCTTC
v_call: TRBV20-1; d_call: -; j_call: TRBJ2-1; cdr3_length: 12; clone_size: many; cdr3_aa: CSVHQEYNEQFF; cdr3_nt: TGCAGTGTCCACCAAGAGTACAATGAGCAGTTCTTC
v_call: TRBV6-2/TRBV6-3; d_call: TRBD2; j_call: TRBJ2-1; cdr3_length: 14; clone_size: many; cdr3_aa: CASIQAGVIHEQFF; cdr3_nt: TGTGCCAGCATACAAGCGGGAGTTATCCATGAGCAGTTCTTC
v_call: TRBV5-1; d_call: TRBD2; j_call: TRBJ2-1; cdr3_length: 16; clone_size: many; cdr3_aa: CASSLTAGGDYNEQFF; cdr3_nt: TGCGCCAGCAGCTTGACGGCGGGAGGGGATTACAATGAGCAGTTCTTC
v_call: TRBV5-1; d_call: -; j_call: TRBJ2-5; cdr3_length: 12; clone_size: few; cdr3_aa: CASSLGEETQYF; cdr3_nt: TGCGCCAGCAGCTTGGGGGAAGAGACCCAGTACTTC
v_call: TRBV28; d_call: TRBD1; j_call: TRBJ2-7; cdr3_length: 13; clone_size: many; cdr3_aa: CASIGTGVYEQYF; cdr3_nt: TGTGCCAGCATCGGGACAGGGGTTTACGAGCAGTACTTC
v_call: TRBV20-1; d_call: -; j_call: TRBJ2-2; cdr3_length: 13; clone_size: many; cdr3_aa: CSGREWGTGELFF; cdr3_nt: TGCAGTGGTCGGGAGTGGGGCACCGGGGAGCTGTTTTTT
v_call: TRBV12-3/TRBV12-4; d_call: -; j_call: TRBJ2-5; cdr3_length: 14; clone_size: many; cdr3_aa: CASSFGLEKETQYF; cdr3_nt: TGTGCCAGCAGTTTCGGGCTGGAGAAAGAGACCCAGTACTTC
v_call: TRBV11-3; d_call: TRBD2; j_call: TRBJ2-2; cdr3_length: 14; clone_size: -; cdr3_aa: CASSLGLAGGELFF; cdr3_nt: TGTGCCAGCAGCTTGGGACTAGCGGGCGGGGAGCTGTTTTTT
v_call: TRBV20-1; d_call: TRBD2; j_call: TRBJ2-1; cdr3_length: 15; clone_size: many; cdr3_aa: CSAPIGSGRSNEQFF; cdr3_nt: TGCAGTGCTCCGATCGGCAGCGGGAGATCAAATGAGCAGTTCTTC